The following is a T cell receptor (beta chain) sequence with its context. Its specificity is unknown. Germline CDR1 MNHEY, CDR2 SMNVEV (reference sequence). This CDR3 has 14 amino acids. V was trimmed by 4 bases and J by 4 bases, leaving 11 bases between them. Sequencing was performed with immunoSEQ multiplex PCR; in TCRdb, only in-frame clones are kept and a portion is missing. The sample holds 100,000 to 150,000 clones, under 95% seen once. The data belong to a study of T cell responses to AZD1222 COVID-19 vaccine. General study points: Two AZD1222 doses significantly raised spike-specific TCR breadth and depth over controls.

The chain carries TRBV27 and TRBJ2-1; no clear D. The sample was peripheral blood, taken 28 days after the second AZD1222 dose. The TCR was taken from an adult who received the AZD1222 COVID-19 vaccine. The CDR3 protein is CASSWADLYNEQFF. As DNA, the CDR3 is TGTGCCAGCAGTTGGGCGGATTTGTACAATGAGCAGTTCTTC.